The rows below give T cell receptor beta chains drawn from one sample of a study of shared clonotypes between healthy human individuals. Profiling relied on immunoSEQ multiplex PCR, and the TCRdb table lists in-frame clones only, not all of them. The table has 2 million to 2.5 million clones, roughly 95% seen once. The sequenced sample was naive CD8+ T cells sorted from blood. The source of these receptors is a young man in good health. The CDR3 runs from the conserved cysteine through the conserved F or W. Each record gives: J gene, V gene, D gene, clone size, CDR3 DNA, CDR3 protein. The D gene is left open where the match is weak. Size values are once, few and many counts, or a class for expanded clones, and some rows have none.

TRBJ2-1	TRBV15	TRBD2	NA	TGTGCCACCAGCAGAGAGGGGGCGGGAGGGCAGTATGAGCAGTTCTTC	CATSREGAGGQYEQFF
TRBJ2-2	TRBV4-1	NA	NA	TGCGCCAGCAGCCAAAGGGGCGATGGCACCGGGGAGCTGTTTTTT	CASSQRGDGTGELFF
TRBJ2-1	TRBV13	NA	NA	TGTGCCAGCAGCCCCGTCCCTCGAGCCTACAATGAGCAGTTCTTC	CASSPVPRAYNEQFF
TRBJ2-3	TRBV6-1	TRBD1	once	TGTGCCAGCAGTGCGAACACCGGGACAGGGGACACAGATACGCAGTATTTT	CASSANTGTGDTDTQYF
TRBJ2-1	TRBV4-3	TRBD2	NA	TGCGCCAGCAGCCAAGGACTAGCGGCGTACAATGAGCAGTTCTTC	CASSQGLAAYNEQFF
TRBJ1-5	TRBV10-3	NA	NA	TGTGCCATCAGTGAGTCGTCGGCCGGGGGCAATCAGCCCCAGCATTTT	CAISESSAGGNQPQHF
TRBJ1-5	TRBV4-1	TRBD1	NA	TGCGCCAGCAGCCCGACAGGGGTTGGGGGTCAGCCCCAGCATTTT	CASSPTGVGGQPQHF
TRBJ2-1	TRBV9	NA	NA	TGTGCCAGCAGCGTAGGGGTCAGGGCTTCCTACAATGAGCAGTTCTTC	CASSVGVRASYNEQFF
TRBJ1-1	TRBV4-3	NA	NA	TGCGCCAGCAGCCAGGAGCTAAGGGGGACTGAAGCTTTCTTT	CASSQELRGTEAFF
TRBJ2-1	TRBV6-5	NA	NA	TGTGCCAGCAGTTACCAAACCCCCGTCAATGAGCAGTTCTTC	CASSYQTPVNEQFF
TRBJ2-5	TRBV4-1	NA	once	TGCGCCAGCAGCCAAGGACTTCTTGAAGAGACCCAGTACTTC	CASSQGLLEETQYF
TRBJ2-7	TRBV4-1	NA	NA	TGCGCCAGCAGCTCTGTTGGGAGCTACGAGCAGTACTTC	CASSSVGSYEQYF
TRBJ1-6	TRBV5-1	TRBD1	NA	TGCGCCAGCAGCTTGGATGACAGGGGGCAAAATTCACCCCTCCACTTT	CASSLDDRGQNSPLHF
TRBJ1-5	TRBV23-1	NA	NA	TGCGCCAGCAGTCAAATTCGAGGCACAAGGAATCAGCCCCAGCATTTT	CASSQIRGTRNQPQHF
TRBJ1-2	TRBV30	NA	NA	TGTGCCTGGAGAGTCTTGGGGGTTGGAAACTATGGCTACACCTTC	CAWRVLGVGNYGYTF
TRBJ2-3	TRBV15	TRBD2	NA	TGTGCCACCAGTGGGCGGGAGGGCCAAGATACGCAGTATTTT	CATSGREGQDTQYF
TRBJ1-4	TRBV7-2	NA	NA	TGTGCCAGCAGCTTCGGGGGAGTCGGGGAAAAACTGTTTTTT	CASSFGGVGEKLFF
TRBJ2-7	TRBV4-3	NA	NA	TGCGCCAGCAGCCAAGATAAGGGGGGCTACGAGCAGTACTTC	CASSQDKGGYEQYF